Each of the 5 T cell receptor beta chains below was sequenced from the same sample in a study of beta chain features in type 1 diabetes. Expressed TCRB transcripts were sequenced, since all the RNA that had been isolated was reverse transcribed. Method: immunoSEQ multiplex PCR; TCRdb's copy keeps in-frame clones and lacks some. The data show about 350,000 clones, with 15% to 20% seen just once and 0.044% held by the top ten. Sequenced sample: naive CD4+ T cells from blood. Receptors originate from a woman aged 18 to 35 in good health.

In this sample, this clone turned up a few times. The chain has TRBV4-1 and TRBJ2-6; D is undetermined. Looked up from germline, CDR1 is MGHRA and CDR2 is YSYEKL. Trimming cost V 5 bases and J 1 base, with 12 bases left between them. The CDR3 is 16 amino acids. CDR3 DNA sequence: TGCGCCAGCAGCAACAGAAGAAGGTCTGGGGCCAACGTCCTGACTTTC. This sequence encodes CASSNRRRSGANVLTF.

The V call is TRBV7-2, the J call TRBJ2-5; 8 nucleotides line up with TRBD2. The CDR3 runs to 13 residues. The V gene end was trimmed by 6 bases and the J gene end by 5 bases; junction bases not matched to a gene: 5. Germline V gene data show CDR1 as SGHTA and CDR2 as FQGNSA. The CDR3 loop is CASRIAGKETQYF. In nucleotides, the CDR3 is TGTGCCAGCAGAATAGCGGGAAAGGAGACCCAGTACTTC.

V and J are TRBV25-1 and TRBJ2-1; unclear D gene. V was pared by 5 bases and J by 3 bases, with 8 bases between. This CDR3 is 13 amino acids long. Germline values: CDR1 MGHDK, CDR2 SYGVNS. The CDR3 spells CASSLTGYNEQFF. DNA for the CDR3: TGTGCCAGCAGTCTGACTGGCTACAATGAGCAGTTCTTC.

In this sample, this clone turned up a few times. The chain has TRBV7-2 and TRBJ2-2, with 7 bases lining up with TRBD2. Germline lookup yields CDR1 SGHTA and CDR2 FQGNSA. The CDR3 has 15 residues. The trim removed 0 bases at V and 5 bases at J, leaving 3 bases unmatched. DNA of the CDR3: TGTGCCAGCAGCTTAGCGGGGGGGTCAACCGGGGAGCTGTTTTTT. Translation gives CASSLAGGSTGELFF.

This clone was detected only a few times. The V call is TRBV6-6, the J call TRBJ2-7, with 9 positions matching TRBD1. Trimming took 8 bases from V and 7 from J; bases not matched to a gene: 12. This CDR3 has 14 residues. Germline V gene data show CDR1 as MNHNY and CDR2 as SVGAGI (reference sequence). The CDR3 region is CASLGGQGGWEQYF. The CDR3 DNA sequence: TGTGCCAGCCTCGGGGGACAGGGAGGTTGGGAGCAGTACTTC.